The TCR beta chain under discussion was sequenced for a study of T-cell reconstitution after alpha-beta-depleted transplantation in children. TCRbeta library preparation incorporated unique molecular identifiers. MiXCR, run by TCRdb on the PCR reads, gives a single entry per CDR3 protein. The sample contains approximately 83,000 distinct CDR3 sequences, approximately 8.4% of which appear only once. The ends were cut back, 4 bases at V and 5 bases at J, with 14 bases in the middle. The CDR3 is 15 amino acids. CDR1 is LNHNV and CDR2 is YYDKDF in the germline V gene (reference sequence). This clonotype was found many times.

The sequences come from PBMCs from the stem cell graft donor, collected from the stem cell graft. The gene calls are TRBV15 and TRBJ2-2; weak D call: TRBD1 (6 bases). This sequence originates from a human donor who donated a stem cell graft to a child with congenital amegakaryocytic thrombocytopenia. As DNA, the CDR3 is TGTGCCACCAGCACAATACGGACAGAAACCGGGGAGCTGTTTTTT. This codes for CATSTIRTETGELFF.